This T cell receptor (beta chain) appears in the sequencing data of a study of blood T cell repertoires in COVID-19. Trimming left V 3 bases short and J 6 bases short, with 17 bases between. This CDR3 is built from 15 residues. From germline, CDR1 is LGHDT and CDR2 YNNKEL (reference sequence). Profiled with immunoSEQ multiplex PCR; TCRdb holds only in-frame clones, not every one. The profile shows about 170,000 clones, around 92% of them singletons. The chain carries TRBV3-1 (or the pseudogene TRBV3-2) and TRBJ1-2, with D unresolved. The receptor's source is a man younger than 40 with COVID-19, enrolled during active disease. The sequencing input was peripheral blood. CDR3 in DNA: TGTGCCAGCAGCCAGGGTTTCGCGGGATGGGATGGCTACACCTTC. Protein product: CASSQGFAGWDGYTF.